This is a list of T cell receptor beta chains from one sample in a study of T cells in Graves' hyperthyroidism and ophthalmopathy. TCRdb reprocessed the multiplex PCR reads with MiXCR, giving one entry per CDR3 protein. Of around 240,000 distinct CDR3 sequences detected, about 15% appear once; the ten largest clones hold around 30%. The sequenced material came from blood. These TCRs come from a woman between 18 and 29 years old with Graves' ophthalmopathy. The CDR3 runs from the conserved cysteine through the conserved F or W. D genes are given only for firm matches. Some rows have no size entry. The others give once, few or many, or a class for an expanded clone.

CASSTSGTGVNEQFF	TGCGCCAGCAGCACAAGCGGGACAGGGGTTAATGAGCAGTTCTTC	TRBV5-1	TRBJ2-1	15	NA	TRBD1
CAGSGTSTDTQYF	TGTGCCGGCAGCGGTACGAGCACAGATACGCAGTATTTT	TRBV7-3	TRBJ2-3	13	many	NA
CSATNSGRARNEQFF	TGCAGTGCTACCAATAGCGGGAGGGCCCGCAATGAGCAGTTCTTC	TRBV20-1	TRBJ2-1	15	many	TRBD2
CASSLLAASLEQYF	TGTGCCAGCAGTTTATTAGCGGCCTCTCTCGAGCAGTACTTC	TRBV28	TRBJ2-7	14	many	NA
CATSREGQLSYEQYF	TGTGCCACCAGCAGAGAAGGACAGCTCTCCTACGAGCAGTACTTC	TRBV15	TRBJ2-7	15	many	NA
CSVESERIEAFF	TGCAGCGTTGAGTCCGAACGGATTGAAGCTTTCTTT	TRBV29-1	TRBJ1-1	12	few	NA
CSARGLAGGHEQYF	TGCAGTGCTAGAGGACTAGCGGGAGGCCACGAGCAGTACTTC	TRBV20-1	TRBJ2-7	14	many	TRBD2
CASSLRGQGYQGSFF	TGCGCCAGCAGCTTGAGGGGACAGGGGTACCAAGGTTCGTTCTTC	TRBV5-1	TRBJ2-1	15	many	TRBD1
CATSRDGDEQFF	TGTGCCACCAGCCGAGACGGGGATGAGCAGTTCTTC	TRBV24-1	TRBJ2-1	12	NA	NA
CASSSSGTYEQYF	TGTGCCAGCAGCAGCTCCGGCACCTACGAGCAGTACTTC	TRBV6-1	TRBJ2-7	13	many	NA
CASSKGGLIYYNEQFF	TGTGCCAGTAGTAAGGGCGGGCTAATATATTACAATGAGCAGTTCTTC	TRBV19	TRBJ2-1	16	NA	NA
CASSRRTGSVANYGYTF	TGTGCCAGCAGCCGCCGGACAGGGTCAGTGGCTAACTATGGCTACACCTTC	TRBV3-1	TRBJ1-2	17	many	TRBD1
CATSTRGQGFFEQYF	TGTGCCACCAGCACTCGAGGACAGGGATTTTTCGAGCAGTACTTC	TRBV15	TRBJ2-7	15	many	TRBD1
CASSLGQGTGYTF	TGTGCCAGCAGCTTGGGACAGGGGACGGGCTACACCTTC	TRBV11-2	TRBJ1-2	13	many	TRBD1
CASRMTSGKHNEQFF	TGTGCCAGCAGGATGACTAGCGGGAAGCACAATGAGCAGTTCTTC	TRBV11-2	TRBJ2-1	15	many	TRBD2
CASSVNNEQFF	TGTGCCAGCAGCGTAAACAATGAGCAGTTCTTC	TRBV9	TRBJ2-1	11	NA	NA
CASSLMGLEGGRSIDSPLHF	TGCGCCAGCAGCTTAATGGGATTGGAGGGTGGAAGATCGATAGATTCACCCCTCCACTTT	TRBV5-1	TRBJ1-6	20	many	NA
CASSFGGASSGNTIYF	TGCGCCAGCAGCTTCGGGGGCGCCAGCTCTGGAAACACCATATATTTT	TRBV5-1	TRBJ1-3	16	many	NA
CASSLDSMNTEAFF	TGTGCCAGCAGCCTGGACAGTATGAACACTGAAGCTTTCTTT	TRBV12-3/TRBV12-4	TRBJ1-1	14	many	NA
CSAFGGARFHEQFF	TGCAGTGCTTTCGGGGGGGCCAGGTTCCATGAGCAGTTCTTC	TRBV20-1	TRBJ2-1	14	NA	TRBD2